These T cell receptor beta chains were read from a single sample in a study of blood T cell repertoires in COVID-19. The assay was immunoSEQ multiplex PCR, and TCRdb's table has in-frame clones only and misses some. There are around 220,000 clones in the sample; 84% occur only once, and over 6.5% lies in the top ten. The sequencing sample was made of peripheral blood. The receptor source for this set is a woman of 80 years or more with COVID-19, enrolled during active disease. CDR3s include the opening cysteine and the closing phenylalanine or tryptophan. A D gene is named only where the DNA matches it firmly. Only some rows state a clone size, as once, few, many or a class for expanded clones.

CDR3 DNA	CDR3 protein	V gene	J gene	clone size	D gene
TGTGCCAGCAGTCCCTCCGGGGGGGCCTACAATGAGCAGTTCTTC	CASSPSGGAYNEQFF	TRBV6-5	TRBJ2-1	few	TRBD2
TGTGCCACTTTTCCAGGTTATCAGCCCCAGCATTTT	CATFPGYQPQHF	TRBV28	TRBJ1-5	.	.
TGTGCCAGCAGTATGGGACAGGGGTCAACTGAAGCTTTCTTT	CASSMGQGSTEAFF	TRBV6-4	TRBJ1-1	few	TRBD1
TGTGCCAGCAGCTCGACTTATACAGATACGCAGTATTTT	CASSSTYTDTQYF	TRBV7-3	TRBJ2-3	.	.
TGTGCCAGCACTCGACAGGGTCGTCAGCCCCAGCATTTT	CASTRQGRQPQHF	TRBV28	TRBJ1-5	.	TRBD1
TGTGCCAGCAGCTCCACAGGGGGCTGGGGGGAGCTGTTTTTT	CASSSTGGWGELFF	TRBV6-6	TRBJ2-2	.	TRBD1
TGTGCCAGCAGCCGACGTCAGGGCGAGCAGTACTTC	CASSRRQGEQYF	TRBV3-1/TRBV3-2	TRBJ2-7	.	.
TGTGCCAGCAGCCAAGGCGACTCCGGAGGTAGTGGCTACGAGCAGTACTTC	CASSQGDSGGSGYEQYF	TRBV3-1/TRBV3-2	TRBJ2-7	.	.
TGCAGTGCTAGTCGAAGAGGTGGCTACACCTTC	CSASRRGGYTF	TRBV20-1	TRBJ1-2	.	.
TGTGCCAGCAGCGTTCCCGGAGCGGGGGGTAGGGAGACCCAGTACTTC	CASSVPGAGGRETQYF	TRBV9	TRBJ2-5	once	TRBD2
TGCGCCAGCAGCTTGAGGGACAGGGGCTACGAGCAGTACTTC	CASSLRDRGYEQYF	TRBV5-1	TRBJ2-7	.	TRBD1
TGTGCCAGCGGCGGGCTAGCTAATGAAAAACTGTTTTTT	CASGGLANEKLFF	TRBV6-5	TRBJ1-4	.	.
TGTGCCAGCTCCCGTGGGACATCCACTGAAGCTTTCTTT	CASSRGTSTEAFF	TRBV18	TRBJ1-1	.	.
TGTGCCAGTAGTATAGTGGGCAGGGCGAGAGCTAACACTGAAGCTTTCTTT	CASSIVGRARANTEAFF	TRBV19	TRBJ1-1	once	.
TGTGCCAGCAGCGTGGGGGGACAGGGACTAAACTACACCTTC	CASSVGGQGLNYTF	TRBV9	TRBJ1-2	.	TRBD1
TGTGCCAGCAGTCGCTTGAGTAGCTCTGGAAACACCATATATTTT	CASSRLSSSGNTIYF	TRBV6-5	TRBJ1-3	.	.
TGTGCCAGCAGCTTGGGGCGGGGGGCACCGGAGTTGGCCCAGTACTTC	CASSLGRGAPELAQYF	TRBV5-4	TRBJ2-5	.	TRBD2
TGCGCCAGCAGCCTTCGGGACAGGCTCTCTGGAAACACCATATATTTT	CASSLRDRLSGNTIYF	TRBV5-1	TRBJ1-3	.	TRBD1
TGTGCCAGCAGCATCGGACAGGGGGCGGGTGGCTACACCTTC	CASSIGQGAGGYTF	TRBV7-8	TRBJ1-2	.	TRBD1
TGCGCCAGCAGCGGACAGGGGATTGCAACTAATGAAAAACTGTTTTTT	CASSGQGIATNEKLFF	TRBV5-1	TRBJ1-4	.	TRBD1
TGTGCCAGCAGCCGGACTAGCCCCTACGAGCAGTACTTC	CASSRTSPYEQYF	TRBV9	TRBJ2-7	.	TRBD2
TGCAGCGTGGAAGGAGGGAGTAGGGGCTACACCTTC	CSVEGGSRGYTF	TRBV29-1	TRBJ1-2	.	.
TGCAGTTATGGAGTGGGTCAGCCCCAGCATTTT	CSYGVGQPQHF	TRBV20-1	TRBJ1-5	once	.
TGTGCTAGTGGCCCAGACAGGAGCTCTAACTATGGCTACACCTTC	CASGPDRSSNYGYTF	TRBV12-5	TRBJ1-2	.	.
TGCGCCAGTCGGGAGCCTGGGAACGAGCAGTACTTC	CASREPGNEQYF	TRBV5-1	TRBJ2-7	few	.